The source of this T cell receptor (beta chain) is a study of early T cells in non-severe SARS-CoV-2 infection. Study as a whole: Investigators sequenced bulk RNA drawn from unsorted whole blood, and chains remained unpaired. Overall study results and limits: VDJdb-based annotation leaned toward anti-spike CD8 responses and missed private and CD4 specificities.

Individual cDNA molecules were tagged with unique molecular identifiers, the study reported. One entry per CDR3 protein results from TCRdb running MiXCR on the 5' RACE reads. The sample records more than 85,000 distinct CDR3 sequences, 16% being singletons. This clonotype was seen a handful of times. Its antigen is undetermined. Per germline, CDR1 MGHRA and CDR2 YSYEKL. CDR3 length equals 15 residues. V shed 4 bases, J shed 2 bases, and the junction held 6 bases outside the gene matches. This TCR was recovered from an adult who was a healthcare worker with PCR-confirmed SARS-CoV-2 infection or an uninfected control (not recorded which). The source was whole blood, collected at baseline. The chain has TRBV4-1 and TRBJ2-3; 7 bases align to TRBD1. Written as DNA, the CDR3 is TGCGCCAGCAGCCCGGGACAGCTCTACACAGATACGCAGTATTTT. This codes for CASSPGQLYTDTQYF.